The 13 T cell receptor beta chains below all came from one sample that was sequenced in a study of cytomegalovirus exposure and HLA in healthy donors. The table came from immunoSEQ multiplex PCR; TCRdb's copy has only in-frame clones and leaves some out. The repertoire consists of tens of thousands of clones, with roughly 95% occurring once and the leading ten covering roughly 3.3%. Sequencing input: PBMCs. All receptors derive from a young woman in good health and CMV-seropositive.

This chain joins TRBV28 and TRBJ2-3, with TRBD2 matching over 11 bases. J lost 4 bases, V lost 5 bases, and 8 bases had no gene match. This CDR3 has 16 amino acids. Germline CDR1 MDHEN, CDR2 SYDVKM. CDR3: CASSSGLAGGPDTQYF. Here the CDR3 DNA reads TGTGCCAGCAGTAGCGGCCTAGCGGGAGGACCAGATACGCAGTATTTT.

With regard to this clone: Its ends do not fully match the called genes, so a read error is possible. The rearrangement links TRBV5-1 to TRBJ2-1, with 9 nucleotides matching TRBD2. This CDR3 contains 16 residues. The germline CDR1 and CDR2 sequences are SGHRS and YFSETQ. The CDR3 loop is CTSSLGSGRSYNEQFF. As DNA, the CDR3 is TGCACCAGCAGCTTGGGTAGCGGGAGATCTTACAATGAGCAGTTCTTC.

V usage is TRBV9 and J usage is TRBJ1-2; D call uncertain. The CDR3 spans 15 residues. V was cut by 3 bases and J by 3 bases, with 15 bases left in between. From germline, CDR1 is SGDLS and CDR2 YYNGEE. The CDR3 loop reads CASSAAPGGHYGYTF. CDR3 coding DNA: TGTGCCAGCAGCGCGGCACCCGGTGGGCACTATGGCTACACCTTC.

CDR3 amino acids: CASSWDRNTEAFF. Here the CDR3 DNA reads TGCGCCAGCAGCTGGGACAGGAACACTGAAGCTTTCTTT. The gene calls are TRBV5-1 and TRBJ1-1; TRBD1 agrees at 7 bases. Germline values: CDR1 SGHRS, CDR2 YFSETQ. The junction had 0 bases not matched to a gene; V was cut back by 3 bases and J by 1 base. CDR3 length: 13 residues.

The V and J genes are TRBV27 and TRBJ1-2, with 8 bases aligning to TRBD1. This CDR3 has 13 residues. The junction had 7 bases not matched to a gene; V was cut back by 5 bases and J by 8 bases. Germline lookup yields CDR1 MNHEY and CDR2 SMNVEV (reference sequence). The CDR3 here is CASSGAGGWGYTF. Here the CDR3 DNA reads TGTGCCAGCAGTGGTGCAGGGGGCTGGGGCTACACCTTC.

This chain joins TRBV30 and TRBJ2-7; 11 bases align to TRBD2. V shed 1 base, J shed 3 bases, and the junction held 2 bases outside the gene matches. The CDR3 length is 14 residues. Looked up from germline, CDR1 is GTSNPN and CDR2 is SVGIG (reference sequence). The DNA of the CDR3 is TGTGCCTGGAGTGCGGGACTAGCGGACTACGAGCAGTACTTC. Its translation: CAWSAGLADYEQYF.

V and J are TRBV5-1 and TRBJ2-7; TRBD2 matches 8 bases. Trimming took 0 bases from V and 4 from J; bases not matched to a gene: 9. CDR1 is SGHRS and CDR2 is YFSETQ in the germline V gene. The CDR3 contains 16 residues. CDR3 sequence (DNA): TGCGCCAGCAGCTTGGGGGTCGGCGGGAGGATTTACGAGCAGTACTTC. It specifies CASSLGVGGRIYEQYF.

This clone was counted ten times or more. The gene calls are TRBV11-1 and TRBJ1-6, with D tentatively TRBD1 (5 bases). CDR3 length: 15 amino acids. Between the trimmed V and J ends, which lost 5 bases and 11 bases, there was a span of 19 bases. Per the germline V gene, CDR1 is SGHAT and CDR2 is FQDESV (reference sequence). The CDR3 DNA follows: TGTGCCAGCAGCCTAGGGAGGGGCTTCAACACACCCCTCCACTTT. Translated, it gives CASSLGRGFNTPLHF.

The rearrangement joins TRBV23-1 to TRBJ1-5, with D hard to call. TRBV23-1 is an ORF; its function is uncertain. This CDR3 has 16 residues. Trimming left V 4 bases short and J 0 bases short, with 13 bases between. This chain's CDR3 is CASSRSSGDSNQPQHF. The CDR3 DNA reads TGCGCCAGCAGTCGTTCCTCCGGGGATAGCAATCAGCCCCAGCATTTT.

The chain combines TRBV4-1 with TRBJ1-2; 8 bases agree with TRBD1. V was clipped by 5 bases and J by 8 bases; unmatched bases: 16. The V gene's germline CDR1 is MGHRA and CDR2 YSYEKL. CDR3 length: 16 amino acids. The CDR3 is CASSTGQGRSALGYTF. In DNA, the CDR3 is TGCGCCAGCAGCACAGGACAGGGAAGGTCAGCGCTAGGCTACACCTTC.

The V and J genes are TRBV11-1 and TRBJ2-7; TRBD2 agrees at 14 bases. The V gene end was trimmed by 5 bases and the J gene end by 3 bases; junction bases not matched to a gene: 6. Per germline, CDR1 SGHAT and CDR2 FQDESV (reference sequence). The CDR3 has 16 amino acids. CDR3 bases: TGTGCCAGCAGCATCGGGACTAGCGGGAGAGACTACGAGCAGTACTTC. Translation gives CASSIGTSGRDYEQYF. The full variable domain, in which reference TRBV11-1 and TRBJ2-7 provide the parts outside the CDR3, is EAEVAQSPRYKITEKSQAVAFWCDPISGHATLYWYRQILGQGPELLVQFQDESVVDDSQLPKDRFSAERLKGVDSTLKIQPAELGDSAMYLCASSIGTSGRDYEQYFGPGTRLTVT.

V and J are TRBV28 and TRBJ1-5; maybe TRBD1 (6 bases). This CDR3 has 14 amino acids. Per the germline V gene, CDR1 is MDHEN and CDR2 is SYDVKM. The germline V and J ends were trimmed by 7 bases and 2 bases, with 12 bases remaining between them. DNA for the CDR3: TGTGCCAGCAACAGGGAAGGCGGCAATCAGCCCCAGCATTTT. Encoded protein: CASNREGGNQPQHF.

The V gene is TRBV5-4, the J gene TRBJ1-3, with D perhaps TRBD1 (6 bases). CDR1 and CDR2 from the germline V gene are SGHNT and YYREEE (reference sequence). The CDR3 covers 15 residues. The V end was cut by 0 bases, the J end by 4 bases, with 11 bases between. The CDR3 DNA sequence: TGTGCCAGCAGCTTGGGACAGGAGATAGGAAACACCATATATTTT. Amino acids: CASSLGQEIGNTIYF.